The clone carrying this T cell receptor (beta chain) was recorded many times. Germline loops: CDR1 DFQATT, CDR2 SNEGSKA (reference sequence). The CDR3 loop spans 13 amino acids. This sample is part of a study of T cells in Graves' hyperthyroidism and ophthalmopathy. Study-wide context: Blood from the periphery was taken at initial diagnosis, before any treatment.

Stable Graves' hyperthyroidism meant no ophthalmopathy progression within 18 months. Newly diagnosed hyperthyroidism, duration under 2 months, in patients aged 18 to 65. For the diagnoses, clinical symptoms, serum thyroxine and TRAb, thyroid ultrasound and orbital computed tomography were used. What was amplified from RNA transcripts were TCR beta CDR3 regions. TCR CDR3 regions were first amplified by RT-PCR with HTBI primers. TCRdb used MiXCR to reprocess the multiplex PCR reads, holding one entry per CDR3 protein. The sample yields under 400,000 distinct CDR3 sequences, approximately 13% seen once.

Source material: blood. The clonotype was recovered from a woman in her late teens or twenties with Graves' hyperthyroidism. The chain is built from TRBV20-1 and TRBJ2-5; TRBD2 matches 11 bases. The DNA for the CDR3 is TGCGCAGGACATAGACTAGCGGGGCTTACCCAGTACTTC. This encodes CAGHRLAGLTQYF.